This record covers a single T cell receptor (beta chain). There are 13 residues in the CDR3. The junction had 1 base not matched to a gene; V was cut back by 4 bases and J by 3 bases. Germline V lookup: CDR1 SQVTM, CDR2 ANQGSEA. The data belong to a study of blood T cell repertoires in COVID-19. Turning to the study itself: Specimens from acute and convalescent COVID-19 originated in the United States, Italy and Spain. PBMCs, B-cell-depleted T cells, or T cells were the source of the cDNA or gDNA that made up the material.

In the original processing: Reference gene primers were amplified, and this amplification served to estimate nucleated cell counts. Repertoires were generated with immunoSEQ multiplex PCR, while TCRdb's copy carries only in-frame clones and drops some. V, J and clone size are those of that table, while D and trimming were read from the DNA. The sample includes roughly 100,000 clones, 60% to 85% seen only once; the top ten take less than 20%. This clonotype was obtained from a woman of 80 years or more with active or convalescent COVID-19. The J gene is TRBJ2-3, the V gene TRBV29-1; 10 nucleotides match TRBD2. Sequencing was performed on peripheral blood. The CDR3 sequence: CSVVTSGTDTQYF. Here the CDR3 DNA reads TGCAGCGTTGTGACTAGCGGGACAGATACGCAGTATTTT.